These T cell receptor beta chains were read from a single sample in a study of shared T cell receptors in the human thymus. Only in-frame clones appear in the TCRdb table, and some are missing; sequencing was by immunoSEQ multiplex PCR. The sample yields over 650,000 clones, approximately 89% seen once. This same sample was also part of a study on human thymus T cells.

The specimen was thymocytes. Every receptor here comes from a boy younger than two with a congenital heart defect. The CDR3 runs from the conserved cysteine through the conserved F or W. The D gene is left open where the match is weak. Rows give clone size only sometimes, using once, few, many, or a class for an expanded clone.

TRBD1,.,14,TRBV6-6,TRBJ1-2,CASSVGQGNYGYTF,TGTGCCAGCAGTGTGGGACAGGGGAACTATGGCTACACCTTC
.,.,13,TRBV19,TRBJ1-1,CASTRRGGTEAFF,TGTGCCAGTACCCGCCGGGGTGGCACTGAAGCTTTCTTT
.,.,16,TRBV5-1,TRBJ2-3,CASSLRGAEGTDTQYF,TGCGCCAGCAGCTTGCGGGGGGCAGAGGGCACAGATACGCAGTATTTT
TRBD1,.,14,TRBV25-1,TRBJ1-6,CASRDRGHNSPLHF,TGTGCCAGCCGCGACAGGGGCCATAATTCCCCCCTCCACTTT
.,.,18,TRBV5-6,TRBJ1-1,CASSLLEGERGGRTEAFF,TGTGCCAGCAGCTTGTTGGAGGGGGAGAGGGGGGGAAGAACTGAAGCTTTCTTT
TRBD1,.,15,TRBV28,TRBJ2-7,CASTRGQGTLYEQYF,TGTGCCAGCACCAGGGGACAGGGGACCCTATACGAGCAGTACTTC
.,.,16,TRBV4-2,TRBJ1-2,CASSQEVAGTSYGYTF,TGTGCCAGCAGCCAAGAGGTAGCAGGGACTAGCTATGGCTACACCTTC
.,.,15,TRBV28,TRBJ1-1,CASTGRDRLNTEAFF,TGTGCCAGCACGGGCAGGGATCGTCTGAACACTGAAGCTTTCTTT
TRBD1,.,16,TRBV28,TRBJ2-4,CASSLRQGLAKNIQYF,TGTGCCAGCAGTTTACGACAGGGTTTAGCCAAAAACATTCAGTACTTC
.,.,16,TRBV7-9,TRBJ1-2,CASSSEGLILNYGYTF,TGTGCCAGCAGCTCGGAGGGGCTGATTCTTAACTATGGCTACACCTTC
.,.,15,TRBV6-1,TRBJ2-7,CASSVRQGGRYEQYF,TGTGCCAGCAGTGTCAGGCAGGGTGGTCGTTACGAGCAGTACTTC
.,.,15,TRBV21-1,TRBJ2-5,CASSKVGPAEALLYF,TGTGCCAGCAGCAAAGTCGGTCCAGCGGAAGCCCTCCTGTACTTC
.,.,16,TRBV25-1,TRBJ2-3,CASSTTNQTGTDTQYF,TGTGCCAGCAGCACGACAAACCAAACCGGCACAGATACGCAGTATTTT
TRBD1,.,17,TRBV28,TRBJ1-5,CASRKGQGAIGNQPQHF,TGTGCCAGCAGGAAGGGACAGGGGGCTATTGGCAATCAGCCCCAGCATTTT
TRBD1,.,19,TRBV19,TRBJ1-6,CASSRGTRKTVLSNSPLHF,TGTGCCAGTAGCAGGGGGACGAGGAAGACAGTCTTGAGTAATTCACCCCTCCACTTT
TRBD2,.,15,TRBV5-1,TRBJ2-7,CASSYGGGPTYEQYF,TGCGCCAGCAGCTACGGCGGGGGGCCAACCTACGAGCAGTACTTC
TRBD1,.,14,TRBV6-1,TRBJ2-7,CASIYRQGGYEQYF,TGTGCCAGCATTTATCGACAGGGGGGCTACGAGCAGTACTTC
TRBD2,.,20,TRBV5-1,TRBJ2-3,CASSLKGALAGQTSTDTQYF,TGCGCCAGCAGCTTGAAAGGGGCGCTAGCGGGGCAAACTAGCACAGATACGCAGTATTTT
.,.,16,TRBV4-3,TRBJ1-4,CASSQGTPGQNEKLFF,TGCGCCAGCAGCCAAGGCACCCCGGGACAAAATGAAAAACTGTTTTTT
TRBD1,.,15,TRBV7-6,TRBJ1-1,CASSLGTGEIAEAFF,TGTGCCAGCAGCTTAGGGACAGGGGAGATCGCTGAAGCTTTCTTT
.,once,18,TRBV7-8,TRBJ1-1,CASSLGGLVEGGYTEAFF,TGTGCCAGCAGCTTAGGAGGTCTTGTGGAGGGAGGGTACACTGAAGCTTTCTTT
.,.,13,TRBV18,TRBJ2-7,CASSATRAYEQYF,TGTGCCAGCTCTGCGACTAGAGCCTACGAGCAGTACTTC
TRBD1,once,17,TRBV5-6,TRBJ2-3,CASSLGPGQGATDTQYF,TGTGCCAGCAGCTTGGGGCCGGGACAGGGGGCAACAGATACGCAGTATTTT
TRBD1,.,18,TRBV4-3,TRBJ2-3,CASSQDAFTGGPTDTQYF,TGCGCCAGCAGCCAAGATGCCTTTACAGGGGGACCCACAGATACGCAGTATTTT
TRBD1,.,15,TRBV29-1,TRBJ2-3,CSVESRTGTTDTQYF,TGCAGCGTTGAATCTCGGACAGGGACCACAGATACGCAGTATTTT
.,few,13,TRBV10-1,TRBJ2-1,CASKIGRDNEQFF,TGCGCCAGTAAAATCGGCAGGGACAATGAGCAGTTCTTC
.,few,14,TRBV5-1,TRBJ1-4,CASSFGVSDEKLFF,TGCGCCAGCAGCTTCGGGGTGTCGGATGAAAAACTGTTTTTT
.,.,16,TRBV30,TRBJ2-5,CAWSFTAGFGEETQYF,TGTGCCTGGAGTTTCACGGCGGGTTTTGGCGAAGAGACCCAGTACTTC